This TCR beta chain was identified during a study of T cells in localized non-small cell lung cancer. Concerning this clone: The antigen is not known.

The trim removed 10 bases at V and 9 bases at J, leaving 11 bases unmatched. This CDR3 spans 14 amino acids. The germline CDR1 and CDR2 sequences are MNHEY and SVGAGI. Findings and caveats of the study: Longer overall survival was linked to higher blood T cell density. Sequencing was restricted to one tumor region; therefore, heterogeneity remains possible. Of the top 100 tumor clones, median roughly 60 were in adjacent lung, over 25 among its top 100. Highest T cell clonality was seen in uninvolved adjacent lung, surpassing that measured in tumor.

Profiled with immunoSEQ multiplex PCR; TCRdb holds only in-frame clones, not every one. Here the sample spans about 77,000 clones, around nine tenths being singletons. Sequencing was performed on peripheral blood, taken before any cancer treatment. The source of this sequence is a woman aged 35 to 75 with stage I squamous cell lung carcinoma. The rearrangement links TRBV6-5 to TRBJ1-6; 8 positions match TRBD1. CDR3 amino acids: CATIDRGGISPLHF. CDR3 nucleotide sequence: TGTGCCACTATCGACAGGGGCGGTATTTCACCCCTCCACTTT.